Presented here are 15 T cell receptor beta chains from one specimen sequenced in a study of cytomegalovirus exposure and HLA in healthy donors. Sequencing used immunoSEQ multiplex PCR; TCRdb keeps in-frame clones, though not all of them. The sample has under 110,000 clones; about 87% are singletons. Sequenced: PBMCs. These receptors all come from a woman aged 18 to 35 in good health and CMV-seropositive.

The chain has TRBV27 and TRBJ1-6, with D perhaps matching TRBD1 (5 bases). Looked up from germline, CDR1 is MNHEY and CDR2 is SMNVEV (reference sequence). This CDR3 region has 15 residues. The V end lost 7 bases, the J end lost 7 bases, and 17 bases lay between the germline ends. DNA of the CDR3: TGTGCCAGCACCCGGGACTGGGATCTCAATTCACCCCTCCACTTT. Amino acid sequence: CASTRDWDLNSPLHF.

J is TRBJ2-3 and V is TRBV2, with D hard to call. Between the trimmed V and J ends, which lost 6 bases and 3 bases, there was a span of 10 bases. CDR3 length equals 13 residues. The germline V gene has CDR1 SNHLY and CDR2 FYNNEI. In DNA, the CDR3 is TGTGCCAGCAGCAAGACACCTACAGATACGCAGTATTTT. The encoded protein is CASSKTPTDTQYF.

The rearrangement uses TRBV4-1 and TRBJ2-2; TRBD2 matches at 13 bases. Germline V gene lookup returns CDR1 MGHRA and CDR2 YSYEKL. Trimming cost V 1 base and J 6 bases; bases outside gene matches: 14. The CDR3 runs to 20 residues. The CDR3 sequence is CASSQAPGLAGPRGAGELFF. CDR3 in DNA: TGCGCCAGCAGCCAAGCTCCGGGACTAGCGGGGCCCCGTGGGGCCGGGGAGCTGTTTTTT.

The chain links TRBV29-1 to TRBJ2-6; D is unresolved. This CDR3 has 15 residues. The germline CDR1 and CDR2 sequences are SQVTM and ANQGSEA. V was pared by 6 bases and J by 0 bases, with 12 bases between. The CDR3 coding sequence is TGCAGCGTCTCTTTGGGCATCTCTGGGGCCAACGTCCTGACTTTC. This gives the protein CSVSLGISGANVLTF.

The genes are TRBV13 and TRBJ1-2, with D possibly TRBD1 on 5 matching bases. Germline V CDR1 and CDR2: PRHDT, FYEKMQ (reference sequence). The CDR3 spans 13 residues. V lost 4 bases and J lost 6, with 12 bases in between. CDR3 region: CASSSGRKDGYTF. CDR3 nucleotides: TGTGCCAGCAGCTCAGGGAGAAAAGATGGCTACACCTTC.

The chain recombines TRBV10-2 with TRBJ2-5; TRBD1 agrees at 9 bases. CDR3 length: 16 amino acids. Germline lookup yields CDR1 WSHSY and CDR2 SAAADI. Trimming at V came to 6 bases and at J to 5 bases, leaving 13 bases not matched to a gene. The CDR3 sequence: CASRPRVGQGWETQYF. CDR3 DNA sequence: TGCGCCAGCAGGCCGAGGGTGGGACAGGGTTGGGAGACCCAGTACTTC.

The V and J genes are TRBV10-1 and TRBJ2-1, with 7 bases aligning to TRBD2. The CDR3 runs 14 residues. V shed 5 bases and J 11 bases; nucleotides not matched to a gene: 12. Per germline, CDR1 WNHNN and CDR2 SYGVQD (reference sequence). In DNA, the CDR3 is TGCGCCAGCAGTAAGGACCAGACTAGCAACAAGCAGTTCTTC. Amino acids: CASSKDQTSNKQFF.

This rearrangement joins TRBV27 to TRBJ2-2; no definite D call. The CDR3 contains 12 residues. Trimming shortened V by 10 bases and J by 0 bases, and 6 bases separated the two germline ends. Germline CDR1 and CDR2: MNHEY and SMNVEV (reference sequence). CDR3: CATGANTGELFF. In DNA form, the CDR3 reads TGTGCCACCGGAGCGAACACCGGGGAGCTGTTTTTT.

The rearrangement joins TRBV6-4 to TRBJ2-5; D is unresolved. V gave up 3 bases and J gave up 1 base, with 9 bases separating them. The CDR3 spans 14 residues. Germline V gene sequence: CDR1 MRHNA, CDR2 SNTAGT. The CDR3 region has the DNA TGTGCCAGCAGTGAATCTGCAGGCCAAGAGACCCAGTACTTC. It yields the protein CASSESAGQETQYF.

The table lists this clone with a count of one. The genes are TRBV4-3 and TRBJ2-3; 9 bases are a match to TRBD2. The germline V gene has CDR1 LGHNA and CDR2 YSLEER. The CDR3 sequence is 19 residues long. V shed 1 base, J shed 4 bases, and the junction held 15 bases outside the gene matches. CDR3 loop: CASSQAASGVRGSADTQYF. The CDR3 nucleotides read TGCGCCAGCAGCCAAGCCGCTAGCGGGGTACGAGGTTCCGCAGATACGCAGTATTTT.

The DNA of the CDR3 is TGTGCCAGCCTTCAGGCAGGGAACTACAATGAGCAGTTCTTC. As protein: CASLQAGNYNEQFF. The rearrangement links TRBV5-4 to TRBJ2-1; D may be TRBD1 (5 bases). The CDR3 totals 14 residues. V lost 7 bases and J 3 bases, leaving 14 bases between the germline ends. The germline V gene encodes CDR1 SGHNT and CDR2 YYREEE (reference sequence).

The J gene is TRBJ1-1, the V gene TRBV7-6; 8 positions agree with TRBD1. The germline gives CDR1 SGHVS, CDR2 FNYEAQ. The V gene end was trimmed by 5 bases and the J gene end by 3 bases; junction bases not matched to a gene: 8. The CDR3 length is 15 residues. The CDR3 DNA is TGTGCCAGCAGCCCTCGACAGGGGAGTTACACTGAAGCTTTCTTT. Its translation: CASSPRQGSYTEAFF.

The V gene is TRBV2, the J gene TRBJ2-6; D is perhaps TRBD1 (5 bases). There are 14 residues in the CDR3. The V gene's germline CDR1 is SNHLY and CDR2 FYNNEI. V lost 6 bases and J lost 1, with 7 bases in between. CDR3 region: CASSPGSGANVLTF. The DNA for the CDR3 is TGTGCCAGCAGCCCAGGGTCTGGGGCCAACGTCCTGACTTTC.

A single count supports this clone. The V call is TRBV15, the J call TRBJ2-5; weak D call: TRBD1 (6 bases). The germline gives CDR1 LNHNV, CDR2 YYDKDF (reference sequence). V was pared by 1 base and J by 4 bases, with 7 bases between. The CDR3 sequence is 13 residues long. CDR3 in amino acids: CATSRGGPETQYF. CDR3 coding DNA: TGTGCCACCAGCAGAGGGGGGCCAGAGACCCAGTACTTC.

This clone was seen only once. The rearrangement joins TRBV9 to TRBJ2-5, with D possibly matching TRBD1 (5 bases). The germline CDR1 and CDR2 sequences are SGDLS and YYNGEE. Trimming took off 0 bases at V and 1 base at J, with 7 bases between the two ends. This CDR3 region has 14 residues. CDR3: CASSVGQSQETQYF. In DNA, the CDR3 is TGTGCCAGCAGCGTAGGACAGTCCCAAGAGACCCAGTACTTC.